This TCR beta chain was captured by sequencing in a study of blood T cell repertoires in COVID-19. About the study: Samples of COVID-19 (acute and convalescent) were obtained from the United States, Italy and Spain.

CDR3 length equals 13 residues. Trimming removed 8 bases from V and 5 bases from J; junction bases left unmatched: 10. Germline CDR1 and CDR2: SQVTM and ANQGSEA. Original handling: Using reference gene primer amplification, nucleated cell counts were estimated. Assay used: immunoSEQ multiplex PCR; TCRdb lists only in-frame clones, some missing. V and J calls and clone size follow that table, whereas D and trimming were derived from the DNA. The sample records 300,000 to 400,000 clones, about 90% being singletons. The rearrangement uses TRBV29-1 and TRBJ1-1; 8 positions match TRBD1. This receptor was taken from a woman between 18 and 29 years old who had recovered from COVID-19. Sequences were obtained from peripheral blood. CDR3 loop: CSSIDRGGTEAFF. For the CDR3, the DNA is TGCAGCTCAATCGACAGGGGTGGTACTGAAGCTTTCTTT. The full variable domain, completed using reference TRBV29-1 and TRBJ1-1, is SAVISQKPSRDICQRGTSLTIQCQVDSQVTMMFWYRQQPGQSLTLIATANQGSEATYESGFVIDKFPISRPNLTFSTLTVSNMSPEDSSIYLCSSIDRGGTEAFFGQGTRLTVV.